This T cell receptor (beta chain) was identified in a study of sequential checkpoint blockade in melanoma (dated by TCRdb to about 2019). The study in broad terms: In a 1:1 randomization, patients received either first-line nivolumab then ipilimumab (arm A) or ipilimumab then nivolumab (arm B). Maintenance nivolumab came after each of the two trial sequences.

What this sample's treatment or condition label stands for: randomized to nivolumab then ipilimumab (arm A) or the reverse (arm B). Prior DNA-damaging chemotherapy had not been received by any trial patient. On a FACS Aria II flow cytometer, live CD3+CD8+ cells that were negative for CD19 and CD56 were sorted from thawed PBMCs. Samples were obtained from patients with melanoma enrolled in CheckMate 064, a randomized, open-label phase II trial of sequential checkpoint blockade. Leukapheresis was used to collect peripheral blood mononuclear cells, which were then purified with Ficoll-Paque and frozen in human serum with roughly 9% DMSO. Purity of sorted blood CD3+CD8+ cells was verified at >98% immediately after sorting, followed by DNA extraction. TCRbeta CDR3 regions were immunosequenced from genomic DNA with the immunoSEQ Assay. Before high-throughput sequencing, the genomic DNA was amplified using bias-controlled multiplex PCR. The paper's data handling went like this. To quantify the absolute abundance of each unique TCRbeta CDR3 region, the sequences were collapsed and filtered. Clonality, defined as 1 minus Pielou's evenness, was calculated using only productive rearrangements. A previously published method was used to identify clones whose frequencies were significantly greater in on-treatment samples than in baseline samples. This is the immuneACCESS table as TCRdb keeps it, with only in-frame sequences that have V and J called. A part of the clones is gone; compared with another copy, unresolved V genes explain less than half, and the rest is unexplained. V and J calls and clone size follow that table, whereas D and trimming were derived from the DNA. This sample holds 15,000 to 20,000 clones; roughly two thirds were observed only once. Clones ranked in the top ten supply about 10% of the sample.

Taken from the germline V gene, the CDR1 and CDR2 loops are SGHVS and FNYEAQ. Clipping removes 5 bases from V and 1 base from J, with 7 as the unmatched junction base count. From its cysteine to its phenylalanine, the CDR3 spans 15 amino acids. The only DNA kept is the CDR3, 45 bases in frame from the first base. To note about this clone: What antigen it recognizes has not been identified. No much larger clone exists at a distance of one base, and base qualities are not known.

Beyond this particular receptor, the publication reports: The response-prediction model combining TCR metrics and mutation burden needs validation in larger, independent patient cohorts.

Recombination joined TRBV7-6 with TRBJ2-7, with 8 junctional bases fitting TRBD1. Here the sequenced sample was CD8+ T cells sorted from blood (inferred from file names), taken from a patient given nivolumab and ipilimumab in sequence. This sequence originates from a human donor with melanoma. The CDR3: CASSAGQGLSYEQYF. The nucleotide sequence reads TGTGCCAGCAGCGCCGGACAGGGCCTATCCTACGAGCAGTACTTC.